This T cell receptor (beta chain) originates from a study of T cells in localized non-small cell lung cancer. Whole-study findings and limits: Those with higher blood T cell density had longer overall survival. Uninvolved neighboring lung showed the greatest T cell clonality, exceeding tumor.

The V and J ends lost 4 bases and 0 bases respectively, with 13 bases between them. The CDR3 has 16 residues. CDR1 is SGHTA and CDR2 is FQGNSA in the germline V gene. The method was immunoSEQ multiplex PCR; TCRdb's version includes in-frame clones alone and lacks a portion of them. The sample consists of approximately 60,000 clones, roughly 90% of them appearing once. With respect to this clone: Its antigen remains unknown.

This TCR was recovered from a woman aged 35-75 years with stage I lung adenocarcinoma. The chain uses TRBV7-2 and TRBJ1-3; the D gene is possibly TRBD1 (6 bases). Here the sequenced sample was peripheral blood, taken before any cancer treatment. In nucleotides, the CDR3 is TGTGCCAGCAGCTCAGAGGGGGGCGGCTCTGGAAACACCATATATTTT. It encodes CASSSEGGGSGNTIYF.